What follows are 17 T cell receptor beta chains derived from one specimen sequenced in a study of cytomegalovirus exposure and HLA in healthy donors. Use of 60 Vbeta and 13 Jbeta primers characterized the PCR. The method was immunoSEQ multiplex PCR; TCRdb's version includes in-frame clones alone and lacks a portion of them. The data hold 150,000 or so clones, with roughly 70% observed a single time. The sequenced material came from PBMCs. Receptors were obtained from a man in his forties in good health and CMV-seropositive.

This rearrangement joins TRBV7-9 to TRBJ2-5; D is possibly TRBD1 (6 bases). Germline-derived CDR1 and CDR2 are SEHNR and FQNEAQ (reference sequence). Trimming removed 1 base at V and 4 bases at J, with 16 bases between. The CDR3 extends over 16 amino acids. CDR3 coding DNA: TGTGCCAGCAGCTTAGGCACCTACAGGGTGCGAGAGACCCAGTACTTC. Its protein is CASSLGTYRVRETQYF. The variable domain in full, with the rest retrieved from reference TRBV7-9 and TRBJ2-5, is DTGVSQNPRHKITKRGQNVTFRCDPISEHNRLYWYRQTLGQGPEFLTYFQNEAQLEKSRLLSDRFSAERPKGSFSTLEIQRTEQGDSAMYLCASSLGTYRVRETQYFGPGTRLLVL.

The chain recombines TRBV29-1 with TRBJ2-7; perhaps TRBD1 as D (5 bases). CDR1 is SQVTM and CDR2 is ANQGSEA in the germline V gene. V was pared by 0 bases and J by 3 bases, with 12 bases between. The CDR3 is 14 residues long. DNA of the CDR3: TGCAGCGTTGAAGATCAGGGCAGCAGCTACGAGCAGTACTTC. Translating it yields CSVEDQGSSYEQYF.

This clone has only a few counts. The chain is built from TRBV2 and TRBJ1-1; D is perhaps TRBD1 (5 bases). V dropped 5 bases and J dropped 10 bases, with 14 bases sitting between them. Germline loops: CDR1 SNHLY, CDR2 FYNNEI. The CDR3 is 12 residues long. The CDR3 spells CASSFPGSGAFF. The CDR3 nucleotides are TGTGCCAGCAGTTTCCCAGGGTCAGGAGCTTTCTTT.

This clone was observed a few times. The rearrangement links TRBV19 to TRBJ1-2; D is unclear. Germline V gives CDR1 LNHDA, CDR2 SQIVND (reference sequence). The CDR3 is 12 residues long. Trimming shortened V by 3 bases and J by 5 bases, and 7 bases separated the two germline ends. Here the CDR3 reads CASSIRGYGYTF. In nucleotides, the CDR3 is TGTGCCAGTAGTATTCGAGGGTATGGCTACACCTTC.

The V and J genes are TRBV27 and TRBJ2-5, with D possibly being TRBD1 (6 bases). The CDR3 length is 15 residues. V lost 5 bases and J 1 base, leaving 14 bases between the germline ends. The germline V gene has CDR1 MNHEY and CDR2 SMNVEV (reference sequence). The chain's CDR3 is CASSLRRTVQETQYF. CDR3 coding DNA: TGTGCCAGCAGTCTGCGCAGGACAGTCCAAGAGACCCAGTACTTC.

The gene calls are TRBV11-2 and TRBJ1-6; the D is unclear. The CDR3 contains 13 residues. The V and J ends lost 1 base and 11 bases respectively, with 9 bases between them. CDR1 and CDR2 (germline): SGHAT, FQNNGV. This chain's CDR3 is CASSLGQYAPLHF. As DNA, the CDR3 is TGTGCCAGCAGCTTAGGGCAATATGCACCCCTCCACTTT.

This chain uses TRBV4-3 with TRBJ2-5; weak D call: TRBD2 (7 bases). CDR3 length: 17 amino acids. Germline CDR1 LGHNA, CDR2 YSLEER. V was clipped by 0 bases and J by 5 bases, with 19 bases between them. The CDR3 DNA sequence: TGCGCCAGCAGCCAAGATTTGGCGGGGGCCCAAACCGAGACCCAGTACTTC. It specifies CASSQDLAGAQTETQYF.

This clone showed up just once. The chain links TRBV19 to TRBJ1-1; 9 bases match TRBD1. CDR1 and CDR2 (germline): LNHDA, SQIVND (reference sequence). The CDR3 totals 14 residues. J gave up 5 bases and V 5 bases, and 6 bases lay outside the gene matches. As DNA, the CDR3 is TGTGCCAGTAGTTCGGGACAGGGTAGAACTGAAGCTTTCTTT. Translated: CASSSGQGRTEAFF.

Details on this clone: A junction boundary mismatches the germline segment, possibly from a read error. The chain carries TRBV5-4 and TRBJ1-6; tentatively, D is TRBD1 (6 bases). The CDR3 has 16 amino acids. CDR1 SGHNT and CDR2 YYREEE come from the germline V gene (reference sequence). Here the CDR3 DNA reads TGTGCCAGCAGCTCCAGCAGGAGCAGGGACAATTCACCTCTCCACTTT. Translation gives CASSSSRSRDNSPLHF.

This rearrangement joins TRBV19 to TRBJ1-2; 9 bases are a match to TRBD1. The length of the CDR3 is 17 residues. Germline trimming cut 1 base from V and 2 bases from J; bases unmatched to any gene: 8. The germline V gene encodes CDR1 LNHDA and CDR2 SQIVND (reference sequence). This CDR3 is CASSIVPGTGRNYGYTF. CDR3 coding DNA: TGTGCCAGTAGTATAGTGCCCGGGACAGGGAGGAACTATGGCTACACCTTC. Full variable domain (rest looked up from reference TRBV19 and TRBJ1-2): DGGITQSPKYLFRKEGQNVTLSCEQNLNHDAMYWYRQDPGQGLRLIYYSQIVNDFQKGDIAEGYSVSREKKESFPLTVTSAQKNPTAFYLCASSIVPGTGRNYGYTFGSGTRLTVV.

The rearrangement links TRBV11-3 to TRBJ2-7; D is perhaps TRBD1 (6 bases). The CDR3 covers 15 residues. Between the trimmed V and J ends, which lost 7 bases and 2 bases, there was a span of 18 bases. The germline V gene has CDR1 SGHNT and CDR2 YENEEA. The CDR3 region is CASTASGTRAYEQYF. CDR3 DNA sequence: TGTGCCAGCACCGCGTCCGGGACAAGAGCCTACGAGCAGTACTTC.

The genes are TRBV7-2 and TRBJ2-7; 10 bases fit TRBD2. The CDR3 has 15 amino acids. Germline V gene lookup returns CDR1 SGHTA and CDR2 FQGNSA. V shed 5 bases and J 4 bases; nucleotides not matched to a gene: 8. Written as DNA, the CDR3 is TGTGCCAGCAGCGAAGCTGGGACTAGCGAATACGAGCAGTACTTC. This gives the protein CASSEAGTSEYEQYF. Complete variable domain (other parts from reference TRBV7-2 and TRBJ2-7): GAGVSQSPSNKVTEKGKDVELRCDPISGHTALYWYRQSLGQGLEFLIYFQGNSAPDKSGLPSDRFSAERTGGSVSTLTIQRTQQEDSAVYLCASSEAGTSEYEQYFGPGTRLTVT.

A single count supports this clone. The chain carries TRBV16 and TRBJ1-1, with 8 bases lining up with TRBD1. This CDR3 spans 15 amino acids. V lost 0 bases to trimming and J lost 6 bases; unmatched junction nucleotides: 6. CDR1 is KGHSY and CDR2 is FQNENV in the germline V gene. CDR3 in amino acids: CASSQSGGQVAEAFF. CDR3 sequence (DNA): TGTGCCAGCAGCCAATCGGGGGGACAGGTTGCTGAAGCTTTCTTT.

The CDR3 DNA reads TGCAGCGTCCCGGGGGACCTCTGGGGCACAGATACGCAGTATTTT. Residues: CSVPGDLWGTDTQYF. This chain links TRBV29-1 with TRBJ2-3, with D tentatively TRBD2 (6 bases). Trimming cost V 6 bases and J 1 base, with 17 bases left between them. This CDR3 region has 15 residues. Germline CDR1 and CDR2: SQVTM and ANQGSEA.

V is TRBV5-1 and J is TRBJ1-1; D is possibly TRBD1 (5 bases). V was pared by 7 bases and J by 0 bases, with 13 bases between. The length of the CDR3 is 14 residues. CDR1 is SGHRS and CDR2 is YFSETQ in the germline V gene. The CDR3 nucleotides read TGCGCCAGCGGGACTGGCCCTATGAACACTGAAGCTTTCTTT. It encodes CASGTGPMNTEAFF.

The chain combines TRBV30 with TRBJ1-5; a weak D match, TRBD1 (5 bases). This CDR3 is 14 amino acids long. V shed 6 bases and J shed 4 bases, with 16 bases lying between them. Germline lookup yields CDR1 GTSNPN and CDR2 SVGIG (reference sequence). CDR3 residues: CACSRGGLNQPQHF. The CDR3 DNA sequence: TGTGCCTGTTCCCGTGGGGGGTTAAATCAGCCCCAGCATTTT.

This clone was seen a few times. V and J are TRBV6-5 and TRBJ1-3; D gene ambiguous. The CDR3 extends over 14 amino acids. The V and J ends lost 6 bases and 1 base respectively, with 10 bases between them. The germline V gene has CDR1 MNHEY and CDR2 SVGAGI. The CDR3 sequence is CASSTAVSGNTIYF. The CDR3 nucleotides are TGTGCCAGCAGCACGGCGGTTTCTGGAAACACCATATATTTT.